These 16 T cell receptor beta chains were all obtained from the same sample, sequenced in a study of T cells in Graves' hyperthyroidism and ophthalmopathy (dated by TCRdb to 2018 to 2020). The library was obtained by multiplex PCR. Sequencing was carried out with an Illumina HiSeq 2000. The TCR beta CDR3 regions were amplified from RNA transcripts. The TCR CDR3 was subjected to a first round of RT-PCR using the HTBI primer set and the Qiagen OneStep RT-PCR kit. TCRdb itself trimmed the public reads at Q25 with fastp, ran MiXCR and retained productive beta chains. Rows are unified per CDR3 protein, each entry keeping the most common DNA and genes. The sample table holds about 380,000 distinct CDR3 sequences, of which approximately 12% were seen once. Jointly, the top ten make up under 25% of the sample. Sequencing used blood. The receptor set was obtained from a man younger than 40 with Graves' hyperthyroidism that later progressed to Graves' ophthalmopathy.

This clonotype showed up many times. The chain joins TRBV6-1 to TRBJ1-5, with TRBD1 matching over 8 bases. The CDR3 has 15 amino acids. Germline values: CDR1 MNHNS, CDR2 SASEGT. The junction had 2 bases not matched to a gene; V was cut back by 4 bases and J by 0 bases. The DNA of the CDR3 is TGTGCCAGCAGTGTCGACAGGGGTAGCAATCAGCCCCAGCATTTT. Its protein product is CASSVDRGSNQPQHF.

This clonotype was counted only a few times. This sequence joins TRBV18 and TRBJ1-2, with TRBD1 matching over 8 bases. The CDR3 sequence is 17 residues long. J gave up 4 bases and V 6 bases, and 16 bases lay outside the gene matches. Germline CDR1 reads KGHSH; CDR2 reads LQKENI. CDR3 DNA sequence: TGTGCCAGCTCCGAATACGACCCGGGACAGGAGACCTATGGCTACACCTTC. Encoded protein: CASSEYDPGQETYGYTF.

This chain links TRBV25-1 with TRBJ2-7, with a tentative D call TRBD2 (5 bases). CDR1 and CDR2 (germline): MGHDK, SYGVNS. Trimming removed 5 bases at V and 2 bases at J, with 16 bases between. The CDR3 contains 15 residues. The CDR3 DNA reads TGTGCCAGCAGTCAATCCCGAGGGCCCCCCTACGAGCAGTACTTC. Translation gives CASSQSRGPPYEQYF.

This clonotype occurred many times. The CDR3 loop reads CASSPVSSGEYEQFF. CDR3 sequence (DNA): TGTGCCAGCAGCCCCGTGTCCAGCGGGGAGTATGAGCAGTTCTTC. This chain uses TRBV9 with TRBJ2-1; 7 positions agree with TRBD2. The CDR3 sequence is 15 residues long. CDR1 and CDR2 from the germline V gene are SGDLS and YYNGEE. Unmatched junction bases numbered 12, after V lost 4 bases and J lost 8 bases.

A few counts support this clonotype. V is TRBV4-1 and J is TRBJ2-5, with 8 bases aligning to TRBD2. V was clipped by 5 bases and J by 5 bases; unmatched bases: 10. The CDR3 is made up of 15 amino acids. Looked up from germline, CDR1 is MGHRA and CDR2 is YSYEKL. The CDR3 region is CASSFGTRWAETQYF. Here the CDR3 DNA reads TGCGCCAGCAGCTTCGGGACTAGATGGGCGGAGACCCAGTACTTC.

The rearrangement links TRBV9 to TRBJ2-2, with D perhaps matching TRBD1 (6 bases). The germline V and J ends were trimmed by 2 bases and 4 bases, with 12 bases remaining between them. Germline assignment: CDR1 SGDLS and CDR2 YYNGEE. The CDR3 length is 15 residues. CDR3 nucleotides: TGTGCCAGCAGCGTTGCAGGGGTAGGCACCGGGGAGCTGTTTTTT. It is translated as CASSVAGVGTGELFF.

The chain carries TRBV6-1 and TRBJ1-2; 7 bases are shared with TRBD1. Germline V gives CDR1 MNHNS, CDR2 SASEGT. The junction had 6 bases not matched to a gene; V was cut back by 8 bases and J by 0 bases. The CDR3 length is 14 residues. The CDR3 loop is CASGGQTANYGYTF. The DNA for the CDR3 is TGTGCCAGCGGGGGACAGACCGCTAACTATGGCTACACCTTC.

As to this clonotype: This clone may be a read error of a much larger clone one base away. V usage is TRBV28 and J usage is TRBJ1-4; the D gene is possibly TRBD1 (6 bases). The CDR3 is 15 residues long. The germline V gene encodes CDR1 MDHEN and CDR2 SYDVKM. The CDR3 nucleotides read TGTGTCAGCAGTTTAACAGGGCTTTATACTGAAAAACTGTTTTTT. The encoded protein is CVSSLTGLYTEKLFF.

Worth noting for this clonotype: This may be a read error, as it is one base from a much larger clone. The chain joins TRBV20-1 to TRBJ1-2; no firm D call. Germline-derived CDR1 and CDR2 are DFQATT and SNEGSKA (reference sequence). V was clipped by 3 bases and J by 3 bases, with 8 bases between them. The CDR3 is made up of 12 amino acids. CDR3 residues: CSARTHDYGYTF. The CDR3 nucleotides read TGCAGTGCTAGGACACATGACTATGGCTACACCTTC.

This clonotype was recorded a few times. It is likely a read error, because the conserved phenylalanine at the end of the CDR3 is missing. The chain employs TRBV7-9 and TRBJ2-1; 11 bases are shared with TRBD1. The CDR3 consists of 19 residues. The J segment lost 3 bases and the V segment lost 1 base, leaving 11 bases of the junction unmatched. The V gene's germline CDR1 is SEHNR and CDR2 FQNEAQ (reference sequence). CDR3 nucleotide sequence: TGTGCCAGCAGCTTAGGTACCGGGACAGGGGGATTTTTCTACAATGAGCAGTTCTCC. Translation gives CASSLGTGTGGFFYNEQFS.

This clonotype was recorded at least ten times. The chain is built from TRBV5-1 and TRBJ2-1; TRBD2 agrees at 10 bases. CDR1 is SGHRS and CDR2 is YFSETQ in the germline V gene. After removal of 1 base from V and 4 bases from J, the junction contained 5 bases not matched to a gene. The CDR3 is 16 amino acids. Here the CDR3 reads CASSLYPAGGYNEQFF. The CDR3 region has the DNA TGCGCCAGCAGCTTGTATCCAGCGGGGGGGTACAATGAGCAGTTCTTC.

Note on this clonotype: This may be a read error: a much more frequent sequence differs by one nucleotide. This sequence joins TRBV5-1 and TRBJ1-1; 9 bases are shared with TRBD1. Germline-derived CDR1 and CDR2 are SGHRS and YFSETQ. The CDR3 has 13 amino acids. The CDR3 nucleotides read TGCGCCAGCAGTTCCGGGGACAGGGTGGGCGCTTACTTT. Its translation: CASSSGDRVGAYF.

This clonotype was recorded at least ten times. This chain joins TRBV28 and TRBJ1-1; tentatively, D is TRBD1 (6 bases). Germline V gene sequence: CDR1 MDHEN, CDR2 SYDVKM. This CDR3 is built from 15 residues. Deletions cut 4 bases from V and 1 base from J, with 13 bases between. For the CDR3, the DNA is TGTGCCAGCAGTTCCCCCTGGGGGCAGAACACTGAAGCTTTCTTT. The encoded protein is CASSSPWGQNTEAFF.

This clonotype has a count of ten or more. The chain is built from TRBV20-1 and TRBJ2-1; 10 nucleotides line up with TRBD2. J was trimmed by 8 bases and V by 5 bases; bases with no gene match: 12. In germline, CDR1 is DFQATT, CDR2 SNEGSKA (reference sequence). The CDR3 runs to 15 residues. Written as DNA, the CDR3 is TGCAGTGCTGGAAGCGGGGGGGCCCGGCAATATGAGCAGTTCTTC. It yields the protein CSAGSGGARQYEQFF.

This clonotype was found many times. The chain joins TRBV20-1 to TRBJ2-3; 8 bases agree with TRBD2. Per the germline V gene, CDR1 is DFQATT and CDR2 is SNEGSKA (reference sequence). The CDR3 covers 16 residues. V lost 0 bases to trimming and J lost 6 bases; unmatched junction nucleotides: 11. CDR3 DNA: TGCAGTGCTAGAGAGCAGCGGGGGTACACAACCGATACGCAGTATTTT. Encoded protein: CSAREQRGYTTDTQYF.

This clonotype was found a few times. This sequence joins TRBV19 and TRBJ1-6; D uncertain. Germline V gives CDR1 LNHDA, CDR2 SQIVND (reference sequence). Trimming took 5 bases from V and 10 from J, leaving 9 bases between them. The CDR3 contains 12 residues. The CDR3 bases are TGTGCCAGTAGTGCCAATCGGTCACCCCTCCACTTT. Protein sequence: CASSANRSPLHF.